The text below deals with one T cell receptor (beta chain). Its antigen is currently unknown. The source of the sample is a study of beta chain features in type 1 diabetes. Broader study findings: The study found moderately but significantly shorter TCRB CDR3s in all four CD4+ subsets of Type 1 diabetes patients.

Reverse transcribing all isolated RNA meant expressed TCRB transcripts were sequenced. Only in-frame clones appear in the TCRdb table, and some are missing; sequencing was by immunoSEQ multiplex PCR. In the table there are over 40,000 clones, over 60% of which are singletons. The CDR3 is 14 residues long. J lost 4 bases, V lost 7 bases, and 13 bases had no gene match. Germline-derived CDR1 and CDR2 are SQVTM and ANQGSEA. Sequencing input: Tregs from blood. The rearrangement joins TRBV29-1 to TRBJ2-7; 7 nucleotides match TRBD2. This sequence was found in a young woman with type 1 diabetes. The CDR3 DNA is TGCAGCGCCCTTTTGGCGGGAGCGGTATACGAGCAGTACTTC. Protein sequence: CSALLAGAVYEQYF.